One sample yielded the 13 T cell receptor beta chains listed below, sequenced in a study of tumor and adjacent non-tumor tissue in lung cancer (dated by TCRdb to 2016 to 2019). Libraries were made using multiplex PCR. The run used an Illumina HiSeq 2500. TCRbeta libraries were built by three rounds of nested PCR using primers (Table S4), following protocols modified from ARM-PCR. The public reads were run again by TCRdb, first through fastp at Q25 and then through MiXCR, and only productive beta chains were kept. Rows with a matching CDR3 protein are joined into one entry that keeps the most common DNA and genes. The sample data list approximately 90,000 distinct CDR3 sequences, and under 80% of these were observed just once. The ten largest clones add up to 21% of the sample. RNA was extracted from bulk unsorted tissue and checked for quality with a NanoDrop ND-1000 and an Agilent 2100. Distant non-tumor tissue taken more than 3 cm from the tumor edge was used as the normal lung sample.

Sample: distant non-tumor lung tissue. These receptors came from a woman aged 50 to 60 with non-small cell lung cancer.

This clonotype was observed many times. The rearrangement links TRBV6-5 to TRBJ1-1; TRBD1 agrees at 9 bases. The CDR3 is 15 amino acids. The germline CDR1 and CDR2 sequences are MNHEY and SVGAGI. Trimming at V came to 7 bases and at J to 7 bases, leaving 13 bases not matched to a gene. The CDR3 region has the DNA TGTGCCAGCACCCCCCCTACAGGGGGCGGTAGTGAAGCTTTCTTT. This sequence encodes CASTPPTGGGSEAFF.

With respect to this clonotype: As the CDR3 is not closed by the conserved phenylalanine or tryptophan, this likely results from a read error. V usage is TRBV5-1 and J usage is TRBJ2-1; 8 bases map to TRBD1. This CDR3 spans 15 amino acids. CDR1 is SGHRS and CDR2 is YFSETQ in the germline V gene. J lost 4 bases, V lost 6 bases, and 9 bases had no gene match. The CDR3 sequence is CASNRGQGLYNEQFY. The CDR3 DNA is TGCGCCAGCAACCGAGGACAGGGCTTGTACAATGAGCAGTTCTAC.

As regards this clonotype: A read error may produce the germline difference seen at one junction end. This sequence joins TRBV6-2 or TRBV6-3 and TRBJ2-1; no firm D call. In germline, CDR1 is MNHEY, CDR2 SVGEGT. The CDR3 sequence is 13 residues long. CDR3 sequence (DNA): TGTTCCAGTAGTTACCTCTCCTACAATGAGCAGTTCTTC. Amino acid sequence: CSSSYLSYNEQFF.

This clonotype appeared many times. The J gene is TRBJ2-1, the V gene TRBV7-2; D unresolved. The V end lost 1 base, the J end lost 4 bases, and 5 bases lay between the germline ends. The CDR3 has 13 residues. Germline V CDR1 and CDR2: SGHTA, FQGNSA. CDR3 nucleotide sequence: TGTGCCAGCAGCTTAGGCAGTTACAATGAGCAGTTCTTC. Encoded protein: CASSLGSYNEQFF.

Comment on this clonotype: The junction departs from germline at one end; a sequencing error may be responsible. The chain carries TRBV12-3 or TRBV12-4 and TRBJ2-5; tentative D call: TRBD2 (6 bases). The CDR3 is 13 residues long. This CDR3 reads CASRIGGNETQCF. CDR3 sequence (DNA): TGTGCCAGTAGGATAGGAGGGAATGAGACCCAGTGCTTC.

The chain uses TRBV5-4 and TRBJ2-7; maybe TRBD1 (6 bases). CDR3 length: 13 residues. V was trimmed by 6 bases and J by 3 bases, leaving 13 bases between them. CDR1 and CDR2 from the germline V gene are SGHNT and YYREEE (reference sequence). CDR3 in DNA: TGTGCCAGCAAGAGCGGCAGGGGCTACGAGCAGTACTTC. Residues: CASKSGRGYEQYF.

J is TRBJ2-2 and V is TRBV6-5; 10 nucleotides match TRBD1. V shed 0 bases and J 12 bases; nucleotides not matched to a gene: 10. CDR1 and CDR2 (germline): MNHEY, SVGAGI. The CDR3 extends over 16 amino acids. CDR3 sequence: CASSYSGTGDSGKLFF. CDR3 nucleotides: TGTGCCAGCAGTTACTCGGGGACAGGGGATTCCGGAAAGCTGTTTTTT.

Many counts were recorded for this clonotype. J is TRBJ2-7 and V is TRBV20-1; TRBD2 matches 9 bases. This CDR3 comprises 15 residues. V trimming: 0 bases; J trimming: 5 bases; junction bases outside the gene matches: 8. Germline-derived CDR1 and CDR2 are DFQATT and SNEGSKA (reference sequence). The CDR3 bases are TGCAGTGCTAGAGAACCGCGGGAGGGCCTCCACGAGCAGTACTTC. This gives the protein CSAREPREGLHEQYF.

The V gene is TRBV12-3 or TRBV12-4, the J gene TRBJ2-7; D is ambiguous. The CDR3 totals 11 residues. V lost 5 bases, J lost 7 bases, and 9 bases lay in between. The CDR3 spells CASSDWDEQYF. The CDR3 DNA sequence: TGTGCCAGCAGTGACTGGGATGAGCAGTACTTC.

As concerns this clonotype: One end of the junction does not line up with germline, which may come from a read error. The rearrangement uses TRBV10-1 and TRBJ1-1, with 8 bases matching TRBD1. CDR1 WNHNN and CDR2 SYGVQD come from the germline V gene (reference sequence). The CDR3 loop spans 13 amino acids. Here the CDR3 reads CASSPDRGTKAFF. CDR3 in DNA: TGCGCCAGCAGCCCCGACAGGGGCACTAAAGCCTTCTTT.

This clonotype was seen only once. This chain connects TRBV29-1 to TRBJ2-7, with D maybe TRBD1 (6 bases). In germline, CDR1 is SQVTM, CDR2 ANQGSEA. The CDR3 runs 14 residues. V lost 4 bases to trimming and J lost 5 bases, with 18 bases between them. The CDR3 nucleotides are TGCAGCGTTGGTAAATGGCAGGGGTGCAACGAGCAGTACTTC. Amino acid sequence: CSVGKWQGCNEQYF.

For this clonotype: Relative to the germline gene, one junction end is altered; a read error may explain this. This chain links TRBV12-3 or TRBV12-4 with TRBJ1-1; D remains ambiguous. The CDR3 totals 14 residues. The CDR3 coding sequence is TGTGCCAGTAGTAAAACAGCCTTGAACACTAAAGCTTTCTTT. Protein product: CASSKTALNTKAFF.

For this clonotype: The junction does not match germline at one end; this may be a read error. This sequence joins TRBV4-1 and TRBJ1-5; 7 nucleotides match TRBD1. Germline CDR1 and CDR2: MGHRA and YSYEKL. The CDR3 runs 16 residues. CDR3 region: CASSQVQGGGNQPQHF. The CDR3 DNA is TGCGCCAGCAGCCAAGTTCAGGGAGGGGGCAATCAGCCCCAACATTTT.